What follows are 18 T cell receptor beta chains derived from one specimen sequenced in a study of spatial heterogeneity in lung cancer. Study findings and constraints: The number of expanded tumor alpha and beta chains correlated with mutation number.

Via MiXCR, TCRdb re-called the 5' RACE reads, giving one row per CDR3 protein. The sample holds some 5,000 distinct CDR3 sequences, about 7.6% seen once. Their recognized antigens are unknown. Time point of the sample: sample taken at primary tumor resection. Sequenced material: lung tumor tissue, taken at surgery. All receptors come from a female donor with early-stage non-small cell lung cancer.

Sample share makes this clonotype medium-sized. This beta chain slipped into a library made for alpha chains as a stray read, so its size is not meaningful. The CDR3 here is CASSLPGTDTQYF. CDR3 bases: TGTGCCAGCAGCTTACCGGGCACAGATACGCAGTATTTT. V gene TRBV7-2 combines with J gene TRBJ2-3; no firm D call. This CDR3 comprises 13 residues. Between the trimmed V and J ends, which lost 2 bases and 1 base, there was a span of 4 bases. The germline CDR1 and CDR2 sequences are SGHTA and FQGNSA.

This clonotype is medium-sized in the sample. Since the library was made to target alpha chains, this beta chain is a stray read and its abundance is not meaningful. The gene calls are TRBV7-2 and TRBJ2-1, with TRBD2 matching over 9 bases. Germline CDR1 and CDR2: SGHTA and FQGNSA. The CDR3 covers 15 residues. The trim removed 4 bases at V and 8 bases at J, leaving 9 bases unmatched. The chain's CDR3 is CASSWGGLAADEQFF. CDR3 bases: TGTGCCAGCAGCTGGGGGGGACTAGCTGCTGATGAGCAGTTCTTC.

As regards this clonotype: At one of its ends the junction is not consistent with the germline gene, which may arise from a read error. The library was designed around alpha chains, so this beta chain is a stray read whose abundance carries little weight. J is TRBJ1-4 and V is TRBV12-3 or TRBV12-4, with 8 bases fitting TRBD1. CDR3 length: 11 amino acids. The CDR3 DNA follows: TGTGCCAGCAGTTTGCGGGACAGGCTGGTTTTT. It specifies CASSLRDRLVF.

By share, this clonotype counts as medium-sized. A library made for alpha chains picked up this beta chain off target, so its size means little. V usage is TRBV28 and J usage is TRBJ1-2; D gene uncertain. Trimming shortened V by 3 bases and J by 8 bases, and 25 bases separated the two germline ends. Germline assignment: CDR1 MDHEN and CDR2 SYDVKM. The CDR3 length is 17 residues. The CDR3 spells CASSFWAEVSNYEGYTF. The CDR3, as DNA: TGTGCCAGCAGTTTTTGGGCCGAAGTGTCGAACTATGAGGGCTACACCTTC.

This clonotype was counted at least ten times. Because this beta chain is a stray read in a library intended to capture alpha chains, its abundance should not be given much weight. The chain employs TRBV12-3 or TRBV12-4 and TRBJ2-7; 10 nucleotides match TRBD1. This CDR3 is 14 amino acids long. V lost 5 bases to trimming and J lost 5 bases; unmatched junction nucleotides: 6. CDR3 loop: CASSHRDRGNEQYF. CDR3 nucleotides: TGTGCCAGCAGTCACCGGGACAGGGGCAACGAGCAGTACTTC.

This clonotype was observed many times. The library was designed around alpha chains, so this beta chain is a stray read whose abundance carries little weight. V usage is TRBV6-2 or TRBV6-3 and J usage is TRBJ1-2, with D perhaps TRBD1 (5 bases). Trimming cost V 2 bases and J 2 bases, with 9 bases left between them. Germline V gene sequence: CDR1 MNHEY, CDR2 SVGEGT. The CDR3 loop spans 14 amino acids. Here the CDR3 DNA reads TGTGCCAGCAGTTACGAGAGGGACAACTATGGCTACACCTTC. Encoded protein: CASSYERDNYGYTF.

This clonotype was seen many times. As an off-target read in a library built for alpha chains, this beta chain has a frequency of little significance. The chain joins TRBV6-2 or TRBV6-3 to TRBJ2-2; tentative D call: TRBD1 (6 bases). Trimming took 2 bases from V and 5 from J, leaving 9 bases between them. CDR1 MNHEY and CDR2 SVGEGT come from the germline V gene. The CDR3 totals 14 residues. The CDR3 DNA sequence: TGTGCCAGCAGTTACGTAAGGGGGACCGGGGAGCTGTTTTTT. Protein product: CASSYVRGTGELFF.

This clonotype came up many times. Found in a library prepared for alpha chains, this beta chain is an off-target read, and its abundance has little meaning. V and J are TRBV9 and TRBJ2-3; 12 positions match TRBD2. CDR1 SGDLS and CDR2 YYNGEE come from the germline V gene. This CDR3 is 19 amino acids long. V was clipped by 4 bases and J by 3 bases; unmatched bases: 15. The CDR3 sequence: CASSLHRLAGAKDTDTQYF. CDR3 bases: TGTGCCAGCAGCCTCCACCGACTAGCGGGGGCCAAAGATACAGATACGCAGTATTTT.

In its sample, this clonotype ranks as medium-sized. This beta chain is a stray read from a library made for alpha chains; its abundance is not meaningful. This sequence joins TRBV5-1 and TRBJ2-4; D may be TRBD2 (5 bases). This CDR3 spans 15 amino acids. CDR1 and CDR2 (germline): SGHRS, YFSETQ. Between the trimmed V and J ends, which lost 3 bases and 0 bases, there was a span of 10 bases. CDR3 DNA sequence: TGCGCCAGCAGCTGGGGAGATTTAGCCAAAAACATTCAGTACTTC. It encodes CASSWGDLAKNIQYF. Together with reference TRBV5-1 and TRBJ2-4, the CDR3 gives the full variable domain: KAGVTQTPRYLIKTRGQQVTLSCSPISGHRSVSWYQQTPGQGLQFLFEYFSETQRNKGNFPGRFSGRQFSNSRSEMNVSTLELGDSALYLCASSWGDLAKNIQYFGAGTRLSVL.

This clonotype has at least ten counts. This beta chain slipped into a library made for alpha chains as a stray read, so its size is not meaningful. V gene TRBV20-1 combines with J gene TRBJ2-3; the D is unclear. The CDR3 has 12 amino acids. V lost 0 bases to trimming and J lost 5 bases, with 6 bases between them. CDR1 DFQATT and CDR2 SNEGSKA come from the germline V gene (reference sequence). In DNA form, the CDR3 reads TGCAGTGCTAGAGATAGAAGAGATACGCAGTATTTT. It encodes CSARDRRDTQYF.

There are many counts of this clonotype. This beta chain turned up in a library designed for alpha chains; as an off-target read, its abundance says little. The CDR3 DNA reads as TGTGCCAGCAGCTTGGGGGCTAGATTACGCTCCTACGAGCAGTACTTC. It encodes CASSLGARLRSYEQYF. The genes are TRBV5-6 and TRBJ2-7, with unresolved D. The CDR3 has 16 residues. CDR1 and CDR2 (germline): SGHDT, YYEEEE. Between the trimmed V and J ends, which lost 0 bases and 0 bases, there was a span of 13 bases.

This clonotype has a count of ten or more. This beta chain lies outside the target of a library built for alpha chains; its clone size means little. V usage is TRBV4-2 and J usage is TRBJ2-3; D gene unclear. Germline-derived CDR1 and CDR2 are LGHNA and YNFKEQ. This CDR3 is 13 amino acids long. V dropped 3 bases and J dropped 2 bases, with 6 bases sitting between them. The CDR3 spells CASSQGTTDTQYF. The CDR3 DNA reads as TGTGCCAGCAGCCAGGGAACCACAGATACGCAGTATTTT.

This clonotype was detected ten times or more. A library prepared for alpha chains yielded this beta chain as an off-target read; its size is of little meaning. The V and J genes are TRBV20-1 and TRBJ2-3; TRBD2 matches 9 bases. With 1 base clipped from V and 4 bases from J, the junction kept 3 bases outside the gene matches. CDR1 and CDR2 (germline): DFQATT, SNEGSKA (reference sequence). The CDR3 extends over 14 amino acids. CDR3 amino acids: CSARGGGAPDTQYF. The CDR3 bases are TGCAGTGCTAGAGGCGGGGGGGCCCCAGATACGCAGTATTTT.

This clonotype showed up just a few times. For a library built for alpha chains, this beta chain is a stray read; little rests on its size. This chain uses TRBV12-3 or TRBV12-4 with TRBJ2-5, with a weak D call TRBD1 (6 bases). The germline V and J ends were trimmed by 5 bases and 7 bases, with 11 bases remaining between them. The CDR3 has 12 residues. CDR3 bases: TGTGCCAGCAGTGGGGGCCTGACGACCCAGTACTTC. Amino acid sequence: CASSGGLTTQYF.

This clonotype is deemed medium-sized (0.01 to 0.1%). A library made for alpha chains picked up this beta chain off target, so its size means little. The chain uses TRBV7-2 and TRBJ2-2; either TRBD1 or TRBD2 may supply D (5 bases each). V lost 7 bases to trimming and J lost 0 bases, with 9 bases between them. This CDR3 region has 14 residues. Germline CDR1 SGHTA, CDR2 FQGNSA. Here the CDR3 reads CASTGTTNTGELFF. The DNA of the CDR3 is TGTGCCAGCACCGGGACCACGAACACCGGGGAGCTGTTTTTT.

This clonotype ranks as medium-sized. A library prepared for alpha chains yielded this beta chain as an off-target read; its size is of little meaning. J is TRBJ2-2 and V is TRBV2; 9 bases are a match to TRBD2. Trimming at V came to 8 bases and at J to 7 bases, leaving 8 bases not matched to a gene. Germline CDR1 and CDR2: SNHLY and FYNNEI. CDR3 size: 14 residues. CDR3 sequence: CASGLAGLGGELFF. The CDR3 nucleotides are TGTGCCAGCGGGCTAGCGGGACTGGGCGGGGAGCTGTTTTTT.

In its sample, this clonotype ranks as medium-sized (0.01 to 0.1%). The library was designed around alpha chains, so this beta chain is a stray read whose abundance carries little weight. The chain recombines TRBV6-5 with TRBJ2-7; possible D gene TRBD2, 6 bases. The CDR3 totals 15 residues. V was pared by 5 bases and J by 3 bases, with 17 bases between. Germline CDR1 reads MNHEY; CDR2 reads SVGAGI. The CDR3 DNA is TGTGCCAGCAGTCGTACCGGGACTGGGTACTACGAGCAGTACTTC. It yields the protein CASSRTGTGYYEQYF.

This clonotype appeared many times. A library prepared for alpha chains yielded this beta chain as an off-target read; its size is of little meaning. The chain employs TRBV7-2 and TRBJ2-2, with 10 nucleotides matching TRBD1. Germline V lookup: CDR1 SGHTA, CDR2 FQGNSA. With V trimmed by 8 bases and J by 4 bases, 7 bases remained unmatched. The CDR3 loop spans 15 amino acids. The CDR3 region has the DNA TGTGCCAGCGAACTCCGGACAGGGGGCACCGGGGAGCTGTTTTTT. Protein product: CASELRTGGTGELFF.